Below are 28 T cell receptor beta chains sequenced from a single sample in a study of T cell repertoires in cytomegalovirus infection (dated 2019 in TCRdb). Sequencing instrument: Illumina HiSeq 1500. TCRdb reran the public reads through fastp at Q25 and MiXCR, keeping productive beta chains. Rows with a matching CDR3 protein are joined into one entry that keeps the most common DNA and genes. The sample yields some 600,000 distinct CDR3 sequences; about 24% were counted once. The ten largest account for roughly 8% of the sample. Source material: CD8+ T cells from PBMCs. Source of these receptors: a human donor in good health (CMV status not recorded). Some clones in this sample may be carry-over from other donors' samples.

This clonotype was detected a few times. The chain combines TRBV10-3 with TRBJ2-1, with 8 positions matching TRBD2. V lost 2 bases to trimming and J lost 0 bases; unmatched junction nucleotides: 6. The CDR3 consists of 17 residues. Germline CDR1 and CDR2: ENHRY and SYGVKD. The chain's CDR3 is CAISERSGGYSYNEQFF. The CDR3 coding sequence is TGTGCCATCAGTGAGAGGAGCGGGGGTTACTCCTACAATGAGCAGTTCTTC.

This chain links TRBV2 with TRBJ2-5, with TRBD1 as a possible D gene (6 bases). The CDR3 contains 14 residues. V was clipped by 7 bases and J by 4 bases, with 16 bases between them. Germline values: CDR1 SNHLY, CDR2 FYNNEI. The CDR3 here is CASIGTQTRETQYF. CDR3 in DNA: TGTGCCAGCATAGGGACACAAACGCGAGAGACCCAGTACTTC.

V usage is TRBV28 and J usage is TRBJ2-1; no clear D gene. This CDR3 contains 12 residues. V was cut by 4 bases and J by 10 bases, with 11 bases left in between. Germline V lookup: CDR1 MDHEN, CDR2 SYDVKM. DNA of the CDR3: TGTGCCAGCAGTTACACTGTGGGCGAGCAGTTCTTC. Protein product: CASSYTVGEQFF.

The sample holds many counts of this clonotype. The rearrangement uses TRBV7-6 and TRBJ2-7; D might be TRBD1 or TRBD2, each matching 5 bases. V was clipped by 5 bases and J by 4 bases, with 15 bases between them. The CDR3 runs 14 residues. Germline-derived CDR1 and CDR2 are SGHVS and FNYEAQ. DNA for the CDR3: TGTGCCAGCAGCCACGGGACGGAGGATTACGAGCAGTACTTC. Its protein product is CASSHGTEDYEQYF.

V and J are TRBV28 and TRBJ2-1; a possible D gene is TRBD1 (5 bases). Trimming left V 1 base short and J 4 bases short, with 20 bases between. The CDR3 contains 18 residues. Germline CDR1 and CDR2: MDHEN and SYDVKM. CDR3 nucleotide sequence: TGTGCCAGCAGTTTATCCCTAGAACCCAACCCAGGGTACAATGAGCAGTTCTTC. It specifies CASSLSLEPNPGYNEQFF.

This chain's CDR3 is CASSPRDRTTGELFF. CDR3 coding DNA: TGTGCCAGCAGCCCCCGGGACAGGACTACCGGGGAGCTGTTTTTT. The rearrangement uses TRBV9 and TRBJ2-2; TRBD1 matches 8 bases. The CDR3 is 15 amino acids. Germline V gives CDR1 SGDLS, CDR2 YYNGEE. V lost 4 bases to trimming and J lost 5 bases; unmatched junction nucleotides: 7.

V usage is TRBV9 and J usage is TRBJ2-2, with D uncertain. This CDR3 region has 16 residues. Germline assignment: CDR1 SGDLS and CDR2 YYNGEE. The germline V and J ends were trimmed by 0 bases and 2 bases, with 11 bases remaining between them. The DNA for the CDR3 is TGTGCCAGCAGCGTAGCCGGCAGCCCAAACACCGGGGAGCTGTTTTTT. Amino acid sequence: CASSVAGSPNTGELFF.

This clonotype was seen only a few times. The chain has TRBV6-2 or TRBV6-3 and TRBJ1-5; D is uncertain. Germline V gene data show CDR1 as MNHEY and CDR2 as SVGEGT. The V and J ends lost 4 bases and 0 bases respectively, with 10 bases between them. The CDR3 runs to 15 residues. The CDR3 DNA sequence: TGTGCCAGCAGTTCGGGCAGCTATAGCAATCAGCCCCAGCATTTT. Its translation: CASSSGSYSNQPQHF.

The table lists this clonotype with many counts. V and J are TRBV7-6 and TRBJ1-6; TRBD1 might be the D (5 bases). Germline-derived CDR1 and CDR2 are SGHVS and FNYEAQ. CDR3 size: 14 residues. V was cut by 4 bases and J by 8 bases, with 12 bases left in between. This CDR3 reads CASSSVGGDSPLHF. CDR3 nucleotides: TGTGCCAGCAGCTCCGTGGGGGGTGATTCACCCCTCCACTTT.

The chain recombines TRBV2 with TRBJ2-5, with 7 bases aligning to TRBD2. The V gene's germline CDR1 is SNHLY and CDR2 FYNNEI. The CDR3 length is 16 residues. The V segment lost 7 bases and the J segment 10 bases; nucleotides outside the gene matches: 21. CDR3 bases: TGTGCCAGCAAGGAAACGGGGGGTACCGGGCTAGAGGGCCAGTACTTC. It is translated as CASKETGGTGLEGQYF.

In this sample, this clonotype turned up a few times. V is TRBV5-1 and J is TRBJ2-3; TRBD1 might be the D (6 bases). The CDR3 sequence is 14 residues long. In germline, CDR1 is SGHRS, CDR2 YFSETQ. V was trimmed by 4 bases and J by 4 bases, leaving 13 bases between them. This chain's CDR3 is CASSLTEGADTQYF. DNA for the CDR3: TGCGCCAGCAGCCTGACTGAGGGGGCAGATACGCAGTATTTT.

V usage is TRBV3-1 and J usage is TRBJ2-1; D might be TRBD2 (5 bases). CDR1 is LGHDT and CDR2 is YNNKEL in the germline V gene (reference sequence). The CDR3 has 15 residues. With 0 bases removed from V and 9 bases from J, the gap between germline ends came to 15 bases. This chain's CDR3 is CASSQDWATRGEQFF. CDR3 bases: TGTGCCAGCAGCCAAGATTGGGCAACCCGGGGTGAGCAGTTCTTC.

This clonotype has just a few counts. The chain carries TRBV10-3 and TRBJ2-7; tentative D call: TRBD2 (6 bases). Trimming left V 4 bases short and J 0 bases short, with 10 bases between. The V gene's germline CDR1 is ENHRY and CDR2 SYGVKD. The CDR3 runs to 14 residues. Written as DNA, the CDR3 is TGTGCCATCAGTGGGGACTTAGACTCCTACGAGCAGTACTTC. It translates to CAISGDLDSYEQYF.

The V gene is TRBV7-2, the J gene TRBJ2-6; TRBD1 might be the D (6 bases). Trimming removed 6 bases from V and 3 bases from J, with 18 bases in between. Per germline, CDR1 SGHTA and CDR2 FQGNSA. The CDR3 extends over 17 amino acids. CDR3 coding DNA: TGTGCCAGCAGTCTCCAACAGGGTTTCGGTGGGGCCAACGTCCTGACTTTC. It encodes CASSLQQGFGGANVLTF.

The V and J genes are TRBV2 and TRBJ2-5, with 10 bases identical to TRBD2. Germline CDR1 is SNHLY and CDR2 is FYNNEI. The V and J ends lost 4 bases and 5 bases, in that order; junction bases with no gene match: 13. The CDR3 is 17 amino acids. CDR3 nucleotide sequence: TGTGCCAGCAGTGGATTAGCGGGGGGCCATGTACGGGAGACCCAGTACTTC. This encodes CASSGLAGGHVRETQYF. The full variable domain, completed using reference TRBV2 and TRBJ2-5, is EPEVTQTPSHQVTQMGQEVILRCVPISNHLYFYWYRQILGQKVEFLVSFYNNEISEKSEIFDDQFSVERPDGSNFTLKIRSTKLEDSAMYFCASSGLAGGHVRETQYFGPGTRLLVL.

This clonotype was detected only a few times. The genes are TRBV20-1 and TRBJ1-2; tentative D call: TRBD1 (6 bases). The germline V gene encodes CDR1 DFQATT and CDR2 SNEGSKA (reference sequence). With 3 bases removed from V and 8 bases from J, the gap between germline ends came to 13 bases. The CDR3 spans 12 residues. The CDR3 DNA is TGCAGTGCTAGGAGAGGGGGGGAGGGCTACACCTTC. Encoded protein: CSARRGGEGYTF.

In this sample, this clonotype turned up many times. The chain is built from TRBV7-9 and TRBJ2-2; TRBD2 might be the D (6 bases). V was trimmed by 4 bases and J by 3 bases, leaving 15 bases between them. Germline CDR1 SEHNR, CDR2 FQNEAQ (reference sequence). The CDR3 is made up of 16 amino acids. DNA for the CDR3: TGTGCCAGCAGCTGGCCGGGGGAGATACACACCGGGGAGCTGTTTTTT. Its translation is CASSWPGEIHTGELFF.

This clonotype was seen a few times. The chain joins TRBV6-1 to TRBJ2-5; the D gene is possibly TRBD1 (5 bases). Germline CDR1 and CDR2: MNHNS and SASEGT. V was shortened by 8 bases and J by 4 bases, with 17 bases between the two germline ends. The CDR3 loop spans 14 amino acids. The CDR3 DNA reads as TGTGCCAGCGGGTTATGGCAGGGTGCAGAGACCCAGTACTTC. Protein sequence: CASGLWQGAETQYF.

This clonotype was seen more than once but under ten times. The CDR3 protein is CASSQAGTTYNEQFF. CDR3 bases: TGCGCCAGCAGCCAGGCCGGGACTACCTACAATGAGCAGTTCTTC. The V gene is TRBV4-1, the J gene TRBJ2-1, with TRBD2 matching over 7 bases. V was clipped by 3 bases and J by 2 bases; unmatched bases: 4. Germline V gene data show CDR1 as MGHRA and CDR2 as YSYEKL. CDR3 length: 15 residues.

This clonotype was seen more than once but under ten times. The chain couples TRBV25-1 to TRBJ1-4; 11 nucleotides line up with TRBD1. CDR3 length: 18 amino acids. The V and J ends lost 2 bases and 4 bases, in that order; junction bases with no gene match: 9. Per germline, CDR1 MGHDK and CDR2 SYGVNS. In DNA form, the CDR3 reads TGTGCCAGCAGTGAACCCTGGACAGGGGGCGCAGATAATGAAAAACTGTTTTTT. Encoded protein: CASSEPWTGGADNEKLFF.

This clonotype was detected many times. This chain uses TRBV6-4 with TRBJ2-3; 10 positions match TRBD1. Trimming cost V 0 bases and J 4 bases; bases outside gene matches: 1. The CDR3 covers 15 residues. CDR1 is MRHNA, CDR2 SNTAGT, per germline. The CDR3 DNA is TGTGCCAGCAGTGACTCGGGACAGGGGTCAGATACGCAGTATTTT. Translation: CASSDSGQGSDTQYF.

V usage is TRBV6-5 and J usage is TRBJ1-1; maybe TRBD1 (5 bases). Trimming shortened V by 2 bases and J by 10 bases, and 14 bases separated the two germline ends. Germline CDR1 is MNHEY and CDR2 is SVGAGI. The CDR3 extends over 13 amino acids. The CDR3 region has the DNA TGTGCCAGCAGTTACCGGGACGGCCGAGGAGCTTTCTTT. This sequence encodes CASSYRDGRGAFF.

Note on this clonotype: A junction boundary mismatches the germline segment, possibly from a read error. The chain couples TRBV7-6 to TRBJ2-1; 9 bases line up with TRBD1. The CDR3 is 15 amino acids. CDR1 is SGHVS, CDR2 FNYEAQ, per germline. The DNA of the CDR3 is TGTGTCAGCAGCTTGGGGACAGGGTTGGGGGATGAGCAGTTCTTC. Translation gives CVSSLGTGLGDEQFF.

This chain joins TRBV6-2 or TRBV6-3 and TRBJ2-1; 9 nucleotides align to TRBD1. V lost 6 bases, J lost 6 bases, and 6 bases stayed unmatched. Germline CDR1 and CDR2: MNHEY and SVGEGT. The CDR3 is 14 residues long. The CDR3 DNA sequence: TGTGCCAGCAGATACCGACAGGGGGGCAATGAGCAGTTCTTC. Translating gives CASRYRQGGNEQFF.

The J gene is TRBJ2-7, the V gene TRBV6-8; the match to TRBD2 covers 7 bases. The CDR3 spans 16 residues. The germline V gene has CDR1 MNHGY and CDR2 SAAAGT. V trimming: 5 bases; J trimming: 0 bases; junction bases outside the gene matches: 10. The CDR3 coding sequence is TGTGCCAGCAGTGCCACCCGGGGAGGGCTCTCCTACGAGCAGTACTTC. Translated, it gives CASSATRGGLSYEQYF.

The chain has TRBV6-1 and TRBJ2-5; a possible D gene is TRBD2 (5 bases). Trimming took 5 bases from V and 3 from J, leaving 16 bases between them. The germline CDR1 and CDR2 sequences are MNHNS and SASEGT. The CDR3 extends over 15 amino acids. CDR3 amino acids: CASSRGQLLKETQYF. As DNA, the CDR3 is TGTGCCAGCAGTCGCGGGCAGCTATTGAAAGAGACCCAGTACTTC.

This clonotype has only a few counts. This chain uses TRBV7-9 with TRBJ1-2; D ambiguous. The V gene's germline CDR1 is SEHNR and CDR2 FQNEAQ (reference sequence). The CDR3 totals 14 residues. V was pared by 7 bases and J by 8 bases, with 20 bases between. For the CDR3, the DNA is TGTGCCAGCATCGACTCCCTATCGGGGTTCGGCTACACCTTC. Protein: CASIDSLSGFGYTF.

The CDR3 DNA reads TGCGCCAGCAGTGATTCAGGGGCGGCGGACACTGAAGCTTTCTTT. This translates into CASSDSGAADTEAFF. The chain has TRBV10-2 and TRBJ1-1, with a possible D match to TRBD1 (6 bases). The CDR3 contains 15 residues. Germline assignment: CDR1 WSHSY and CDR2 SAAADI. Trimming took off 3 bases at V and 3 bases at J, with 14 bases between the two ends.